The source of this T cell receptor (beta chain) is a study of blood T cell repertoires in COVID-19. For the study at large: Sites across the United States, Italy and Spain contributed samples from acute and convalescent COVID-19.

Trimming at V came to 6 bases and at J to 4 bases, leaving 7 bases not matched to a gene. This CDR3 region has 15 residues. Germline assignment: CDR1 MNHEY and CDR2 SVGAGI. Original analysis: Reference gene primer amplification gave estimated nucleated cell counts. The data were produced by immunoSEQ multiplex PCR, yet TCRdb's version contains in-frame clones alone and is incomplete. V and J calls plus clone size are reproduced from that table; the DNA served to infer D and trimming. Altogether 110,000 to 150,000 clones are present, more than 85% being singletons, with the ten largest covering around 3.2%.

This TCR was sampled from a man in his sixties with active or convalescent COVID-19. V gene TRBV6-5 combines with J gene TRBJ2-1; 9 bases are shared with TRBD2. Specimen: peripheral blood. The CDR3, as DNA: TGTGCCAGCAGCCAAACTAGCGGGTATTACAATGAGCAGTTCTTC. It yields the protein CASSQTSGYYNEQFF.